The present T cell receptor (beta chain) was sequenced within a study of cytomegalovirus exposure and HLA in healthy donors. The PCR made use of 60 Vbeta and 13 Jbeta primers. Clones were sequenced by immunoSEQ multiplex PCR, and TCRdb holds only the in-frame ones, with some missing. This sample has approximately 190,000 clones, with more than 75% found just once. General study points: Within the data, a cluster of highly shared sequence variants was likely a sequencing artifact. One variant, a missense change in DCLRE1C, was linked in a later analysis to TCR beta V- and J-gene trimming. In a later analysis, the majority of CMV-associated beta chains seemingly showed HLA restriction.

Trimming removed 5 bases at V and 4 bases at J, with 9 bases between. The germline gives CDR1 GTSNPN, CDR2 SVGIG (reference sequence). This CDR3 is 12 amino acids long. Points on this clone: Antigen specificity is unknown.

This TCR was recovered from a woman between 25 and 40 years old in good health and CMV-seropositive. The chain has TRBV30 and TRBJ1-5; D perhaps matches TRBD1 (6 bases). The sample taken for sequencing was PBMCs. CDR3 residues: CAWARGNQPQHF. The CDR3 bases are TGTGCCTGGGCCAGGGGAAATCAGCCCCAGCATTTT.